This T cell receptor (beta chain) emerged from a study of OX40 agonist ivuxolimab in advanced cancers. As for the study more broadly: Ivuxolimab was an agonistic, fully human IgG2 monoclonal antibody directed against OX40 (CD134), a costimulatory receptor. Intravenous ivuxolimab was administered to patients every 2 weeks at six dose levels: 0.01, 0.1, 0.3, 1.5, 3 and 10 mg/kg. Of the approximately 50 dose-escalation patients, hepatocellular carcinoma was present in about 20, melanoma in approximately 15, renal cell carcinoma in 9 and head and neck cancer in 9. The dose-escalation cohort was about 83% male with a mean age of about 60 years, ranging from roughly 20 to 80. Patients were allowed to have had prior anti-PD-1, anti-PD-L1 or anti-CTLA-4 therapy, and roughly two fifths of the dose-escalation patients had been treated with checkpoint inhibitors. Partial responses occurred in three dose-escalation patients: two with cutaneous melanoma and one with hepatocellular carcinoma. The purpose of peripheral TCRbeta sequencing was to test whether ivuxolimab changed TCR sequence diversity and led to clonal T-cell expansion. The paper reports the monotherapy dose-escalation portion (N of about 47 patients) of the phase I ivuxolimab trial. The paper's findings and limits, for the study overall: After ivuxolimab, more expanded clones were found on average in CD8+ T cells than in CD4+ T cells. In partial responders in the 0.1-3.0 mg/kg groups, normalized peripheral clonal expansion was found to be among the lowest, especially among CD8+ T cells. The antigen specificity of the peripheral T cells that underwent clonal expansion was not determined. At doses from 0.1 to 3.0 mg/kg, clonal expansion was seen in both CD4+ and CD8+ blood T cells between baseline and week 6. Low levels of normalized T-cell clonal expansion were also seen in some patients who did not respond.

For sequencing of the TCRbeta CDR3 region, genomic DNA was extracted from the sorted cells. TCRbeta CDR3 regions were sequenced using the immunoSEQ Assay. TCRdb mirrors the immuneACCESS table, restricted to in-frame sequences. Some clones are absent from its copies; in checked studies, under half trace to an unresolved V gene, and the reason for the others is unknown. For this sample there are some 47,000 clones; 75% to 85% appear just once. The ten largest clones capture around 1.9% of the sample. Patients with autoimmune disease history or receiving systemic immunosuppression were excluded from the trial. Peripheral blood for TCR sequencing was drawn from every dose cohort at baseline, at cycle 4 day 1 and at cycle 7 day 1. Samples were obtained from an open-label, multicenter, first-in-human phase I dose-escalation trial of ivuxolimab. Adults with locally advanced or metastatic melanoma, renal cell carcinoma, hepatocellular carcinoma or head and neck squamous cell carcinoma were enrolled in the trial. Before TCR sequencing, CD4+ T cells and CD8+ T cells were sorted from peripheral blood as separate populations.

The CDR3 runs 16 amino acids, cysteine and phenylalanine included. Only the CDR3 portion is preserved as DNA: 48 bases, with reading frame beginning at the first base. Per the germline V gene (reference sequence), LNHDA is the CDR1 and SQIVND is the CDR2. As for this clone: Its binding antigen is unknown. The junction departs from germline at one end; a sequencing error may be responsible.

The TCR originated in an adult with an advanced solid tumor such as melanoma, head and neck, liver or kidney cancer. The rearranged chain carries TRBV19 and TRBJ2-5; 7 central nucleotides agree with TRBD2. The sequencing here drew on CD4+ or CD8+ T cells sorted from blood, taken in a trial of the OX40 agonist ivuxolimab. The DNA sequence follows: TGCGCCTCAGCTAGGCGGGAGAGGGCGGTTGGAGAGACCCAGTACTTC. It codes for CASARRERAVGETQYF. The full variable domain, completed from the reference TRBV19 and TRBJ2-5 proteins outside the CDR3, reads DGGITQSPKYLFRKEGQNVTLSCEQNLNHDAMYWYRQDPGQGLRLIYYSQIVNDFQKGDIAEGYSVSREKKESFPLTVTSAQKNPTAFYLCASARRERAVGETQYFGPGTRLLVL.